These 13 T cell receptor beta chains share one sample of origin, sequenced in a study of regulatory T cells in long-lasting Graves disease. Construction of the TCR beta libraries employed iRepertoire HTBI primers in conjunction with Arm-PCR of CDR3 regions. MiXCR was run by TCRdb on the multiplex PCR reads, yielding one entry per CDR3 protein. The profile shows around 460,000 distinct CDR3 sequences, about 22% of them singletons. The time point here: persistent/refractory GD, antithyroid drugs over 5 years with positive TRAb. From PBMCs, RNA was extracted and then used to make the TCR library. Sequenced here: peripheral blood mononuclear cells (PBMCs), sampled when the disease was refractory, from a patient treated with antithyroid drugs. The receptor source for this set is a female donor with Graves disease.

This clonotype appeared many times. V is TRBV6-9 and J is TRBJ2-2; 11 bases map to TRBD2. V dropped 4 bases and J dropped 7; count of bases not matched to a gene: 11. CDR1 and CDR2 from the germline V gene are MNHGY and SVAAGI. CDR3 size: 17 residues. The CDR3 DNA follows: TGTGCCAGCAGTTCCCCGGGACTAGCGGCCCTGGGCGGGGAGCTGTTTTTT. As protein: CASSSPGLAALGGELFF.

The CDR3 region is CASSLGFGQGTDTQYF. The CDR3 nucleotides read TGTGCCAGCAGTTTGGGTTTCGGACAGGGCACAGATACGCAGTATTTT. This chain uses TRBV12-3 or TRBV12-4 with TRBJ2-3; 7 positions agree with TRBD1. The CDR3 is 16 amino acids. The V gene end was trimmed by 3 bases and the J gene end by 1 base; junction bases not matched to a gene: 7.

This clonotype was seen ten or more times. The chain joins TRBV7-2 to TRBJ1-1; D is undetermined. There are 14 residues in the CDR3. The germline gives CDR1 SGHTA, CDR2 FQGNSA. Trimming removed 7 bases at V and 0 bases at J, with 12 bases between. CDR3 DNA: TGTGCCAGCACGAGGTGGCCCTTGAACACTGAAGCTTTCTTT. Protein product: CASTRWPLNTEAFF.

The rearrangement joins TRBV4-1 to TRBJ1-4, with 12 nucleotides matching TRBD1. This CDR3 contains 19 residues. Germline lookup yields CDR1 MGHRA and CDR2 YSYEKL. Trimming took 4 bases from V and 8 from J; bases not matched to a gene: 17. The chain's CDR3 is CASSPRGSGQGAIPEKLFF. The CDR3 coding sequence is TGCGCCAGCAGCCCTCGGGGGTCGGGACAGGGGGCTATTCCCGAAAAACTGTTTTTT.

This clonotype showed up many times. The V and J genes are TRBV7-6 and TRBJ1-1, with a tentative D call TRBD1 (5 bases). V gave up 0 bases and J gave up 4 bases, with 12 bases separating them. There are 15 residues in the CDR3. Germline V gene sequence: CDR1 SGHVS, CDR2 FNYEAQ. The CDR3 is CASSLALGGPTEAFF. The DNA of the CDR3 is TGTGCCAGCAGCTTAGCGCTGGGGGGTCCCACTGAAGCTTTCTTT.

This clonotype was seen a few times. CDR3 amino acids: CASSRGTGAKNIQYF. CDR3 bases: TGTGCCAGCAGCAGGGGGACGGGAGCCAAAAACATTCAGTACTTC. The chain uses TRBV11-2 and TRBJ2-4; a weak D match, TRBD1 (6 bases). Trimming stripped 5 bases from V and 0 bases from J, with 11 bases between. Germline V gene data show CDR1 as SGHAT and CDR2 as FQNNGV. This CDR3 spans 15 amino acids. Together with reference TRBV11-2 and TRBJ2-4, the CDR3 gives the full variable domain: EAGVAQSPRYKIIEKRQSVAFWCNPISGHATLYWYQQILGQGPKLLIQFQNNGVVDDSQLPKDRFSAERLKGVDSTLKIQPAKLEDSAVYLCASSRGTGAKNIQYFGAGTRLSVL.

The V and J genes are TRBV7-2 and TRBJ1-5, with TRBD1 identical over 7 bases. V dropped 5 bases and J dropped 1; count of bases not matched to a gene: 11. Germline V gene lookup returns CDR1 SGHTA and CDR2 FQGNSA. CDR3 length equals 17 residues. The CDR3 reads CASSLGPGGHSNQPQHF. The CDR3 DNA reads TGTGCCAGCAGCCTAGGACCAGGGGGTCACAGCAATCAGCCCCAGCATTTT.

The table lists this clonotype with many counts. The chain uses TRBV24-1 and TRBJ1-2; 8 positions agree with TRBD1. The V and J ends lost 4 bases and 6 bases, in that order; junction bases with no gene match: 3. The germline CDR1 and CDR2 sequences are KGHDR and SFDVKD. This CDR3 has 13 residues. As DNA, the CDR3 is TGTGCCACCAGTGAGTGGACAGGGCATGGCTACACCTTC. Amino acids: CATSEWTGHGYTF.

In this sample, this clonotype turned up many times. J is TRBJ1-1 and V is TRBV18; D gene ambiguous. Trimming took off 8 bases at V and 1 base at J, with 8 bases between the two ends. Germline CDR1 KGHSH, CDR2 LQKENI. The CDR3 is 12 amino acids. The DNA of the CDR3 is TGTGCCAGCAGTAAGGGGAACACTGAAGCTTTCTTT. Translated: CASSKGNTEAFF.

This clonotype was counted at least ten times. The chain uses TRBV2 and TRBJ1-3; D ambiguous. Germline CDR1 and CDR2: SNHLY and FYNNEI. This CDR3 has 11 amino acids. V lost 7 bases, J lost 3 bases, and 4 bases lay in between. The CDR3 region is CASTIGNTIYF. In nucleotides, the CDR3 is TGTGCCAGCACCATTGGAAACACCATATATTTT.

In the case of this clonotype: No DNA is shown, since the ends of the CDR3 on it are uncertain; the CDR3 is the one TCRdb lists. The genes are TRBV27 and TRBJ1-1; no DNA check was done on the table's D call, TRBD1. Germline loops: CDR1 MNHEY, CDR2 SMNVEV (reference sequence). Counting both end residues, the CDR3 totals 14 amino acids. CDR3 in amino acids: CASSLRGWATGAFF.

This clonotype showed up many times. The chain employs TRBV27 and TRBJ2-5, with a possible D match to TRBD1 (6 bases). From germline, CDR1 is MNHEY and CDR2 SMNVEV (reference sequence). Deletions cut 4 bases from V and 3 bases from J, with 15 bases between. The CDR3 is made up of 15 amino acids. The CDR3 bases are TGTGCCAGCAGTTCTTCAGGGGCCGGGGAAGAGACCCAGTACTTC. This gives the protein CASSSSGAGEETQYF.

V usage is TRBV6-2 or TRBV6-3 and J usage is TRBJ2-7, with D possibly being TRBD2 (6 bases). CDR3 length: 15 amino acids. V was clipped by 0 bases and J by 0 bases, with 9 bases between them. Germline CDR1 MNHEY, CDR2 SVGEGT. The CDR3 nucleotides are TGTGCCAGCAGTTACTCTGCCGGGAGCTCCTACGAGCAGTACTTC. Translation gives CASSYSAGSSYEQYF.